Following are 30 T cell receptor beta chains from one sample sequenced in a study of human T cells and chemical hapten exposure. TCRdb reanalysed the RACE reads using MiXCR and keeps one entry per CDR3 protein. Here the sample spans a few hundred thousand distinct CDR3 sequences, around 5.5% being singletons. Time point denoted: pre-sensitization, week 0. This sample's treatment: therapeutic diphenylcyclopropenone sensitization with weekly scalp DPC. The sequenced sample was whole blood, obtained in connection with sensitization to the hapten diphenylcyclopropenone (DPC). The receptors come from a woman aged 18-30 years with alopecia areata. Some clones in this sample may be carry-over from other donors' samples.

There are many counts of this clonotype. The chain employs TRBV5-6 and TRBJ1-6; no clear D. The V end lost 4 bases, the J end lost 4 bases, and 15 bases lay between the germline ends. The germline V gene encodes CDR1 SGHDT and CDR2 YYEEEE. This CDR3 spans 16 amino acids. The CDR3: CASSLDPRPYNSPLHF. The CDR3 region has the DNA TGTGCCAGCAGCCTAGACCCGAGGCCGTATAATTCACCCCTCCACTTT.

This clonotype turned up a few times. CDR3 amino acids: CASSISGGFQETQYF. In DNA form, the CDR3 reads TGTGCCAGCAGTATATCGGGGGGGTTTCAAGAGACCCAGTACTTC. This sequence joins TRBV12-3 or TRBV12-4 and TRBJ2-5; 8 nucleotides agree with TRBD2. The CDR3 is made up of 15 amino acids. J was trimmed by 2 bases and V by 5 bases; bases with no gene match: 7.

At least ten counts were recorded for this clonotype. V and J are TRBV7-2 and TRBJ1-2, with TRBD1 matching 7 bases. This CDR3 has 16 residues. Germline V gives CDR1 SGHTA, CDR2 FQGNSA. The V gene end was trimmed by 5 bases and the J gene end by 3 bases; junction bases not matched to a gene: 12. The CDR3 nucleotides are TGTGCCAGCAGCCGCTACCTGAGACAGGGAGACTATGGCTACACCTTC. It translates to CASSRYLRQGDYGYTF.

This chain connects TRBV12-3 or TRBV12-4 to TRBJ2-7; D is uncertain. This CDR3 has 12 amino acids. V dropped 4 bases and J dropped 9 bases, with 13 bases sitting between them. This CDR3 reads CASSSADKRQYF. The CDR3 region has the DNA TGTGCCAGCAGTTCGGCAGACAAGAGGCAGTACTTC.

As concerns this clonotype: Mismatch with germline at one junction end may stem from a read error. This chain joins TRBV20-1 and TRBJ2-7; D possibly corresponds to TRBD1 (5 bases). CDR3 length equals 16 residues. The germline V gene has CDR1 DFQATT and CDR2 SNEGSKA (reference sequence). CDR3 bases: TGCAGCGCTAGAGCGCCTCGGCAGGGCAGCTCCTACGAGCAGTACTTC. Amino acid sequence: CSARAPRQGSSYEQYF.

This clonotype was recorded many times. The genes are TRBV12-3 or TRBV12-4 and TRBJ2-5; D is possibly TRBD1 (6 bases). The CDR3 contains 13 residues. V was clipped by 6 bases and J by 4 bases, with 12 bases between them. The DNA for the CDR3 is TGTGCCAGCAGAATACAGGGTAGAGAGACCCAGTACTTC. This sequence encodes CASRIQGRETQYF.

In its sample, this clonotype was seen a few times. V gene TRBV5-1 combines with J gene TRBJ2-6; D remains unclear. The CDR3 loop spans 16 amino acids. Germline V gives CDR1 SGHRS, CDR2 YFSETQ. V lost 5 bases, J lost 0 bases, and 12 bases lay in between. The chain's CDR3 is CASSLGSISGANVLTF. The CDR3 DNA reads as TGCGCCAGCAGTCTAGGGTCGATCTCTGGGGCCAACGTCCTGACTTTC.

This rearrangement joins TRBV7-8 to TRBJ1-2; 7 bases agree with TRBD1. The J segment lost 3 bases and the V segment lost 2 bases, leaving 18 bases of the junction unmatched. The CDR3 runs to 19 residues. Germline assignment: CDR1 SGHVS and CDR2 FQNEAQ. The CDR3 spells CASSLNLGQNDFLDYGYTF. The CDR3 nucleotides read TGTGCCAGCAGCTTAAACCTGGGACAGAACGACTTCTTGGACTATGGCTACACCTTC.

This clonotype was counted only a few times. This sequence joins TRBV14 and TRBJ2-7, with D tentatively TRBD1 (6 bases). Trimming left V 3 bases short and J 2 bases short, with 20 bases between. The CDR3 length is 17 residues. Germline V gene sequence: CDR1 SGHDN, CDR2 FVKESK. The CDR3 DNA reads as TGTGCCAGCAGCCACGCTGGTGGGGGCAGGGTACCCTACGAGCAGTACTTC. Protein sequence: CASSHAGGGRVPYEQYF.

V usage is TRBV11-2 and J usage is TRBJ1-3; 8 positions match TRBD1. The CDR3 length is 16 residues. CDR1 and CDR2 from the germline V gene are SGHAT and FQNNGV. Trimming at V came to 5 bases and at J to 0 bases, leaving 6 bases not matched to a gene. CDR3 sequence (DNA): TGTGCCAGCAGCGAGACAGGGGCCCCCTCTGGAAACACCATATATTTT. It is translated as CASSETGAPSGNTIYF.

A few counts support this clonotype. This rearrangement joins TRBV5-6 to TRBJ2-5, with D perhaps TRBD2 (6 bases). V dropped 1 base and J dropped 5 bases, with 9 bases sitting between them. CDR1 SGHDT and CDR2 YYEEEE come from the germline V gene. The CDR3 totals 13 residues. The CDR3 sequence is CASSLPGRETQYF. The CDR3 DNA sequence: TGTGCCAGCAGCTTGCCAGGGAGGGAGACCCAGTACTTC.

This sequence joins TRBV27 and TRBJ1-2; 7 nucleotides agree with TRBD1. The CDR3 length is 14 residues. Germline assignment: CDR1 MNHEY and CDR2 SMNVEV (reference sequence). With 4 bases clipped from V and 9 bases from J, the junction kept 11 bases outside the gene matches. The CDR3 nucleotides read TGTGCCAGCAGTTCCTGGACAGGAGCCGAGAGCTACACCTTC. As protein: CASSSWTGAESYTF.

Many counts were recorded for this clonotype. The chain links TRBV6-5 to TRBJ1-1; 8 bases are shared with TRBD1. This CDR3 region has 13 residues. CDR1 is MNHEY, CDR2 SVGAGI, per germline. V was pared by 2 bases and J by 6 bases, with 2 bases of the junction left unmatched. CDR3 sequence (DNA): TGTGCCAGCAGTTACCAACAGGGGGCTGAAGCTTTCTTT. This encodes CASSYQQGAEAFF.

This clonotype was recorded at least ten times. The CDR3 sequence: CASSVFIGEGTSEDYGYTF. The CDR3 coding sequence is TGTGCCAGCAGCGTATTCATTGGAGAGGGGACTTCTGAAGACTATGGCTACACCTTC. The rearrangement links TRBV9 to TRBJ1-2; TRBD1 might be the D (5 bases). CDR1 and CDR2 from the germline V gene are SGDLS and YYNGEE. This CDR3 is 19 amino acids long. Trimming left V 1 base short and J 3 bases short, with 25 bases between.

The chain employs TRBV6-6 and TRBJ1-6; no clear D. The CDR3 loop spans 13 amino acids. The V end was cut by 2 bases, the J end by 8 bases, with 7 bases between. Germline-derived CDR1 and CDR2 are MNHNY and SVGAGI (reference sequence). The CDR3 DNA reads TGTGCCAGCAGTTACCAGGACCATTCACCCCTCCACTTT. The encoded protein is CASSYQDHSPLHF.

This clonotype was found a few times. V is TRBV12-3 or TRBV12-4 and J is TRBJ1-1; 7 positions agree with TRBD1. The CDR3 runs to 16 residues. Germline trimming cut 6 bases from V and 0 bases from J; bases unmatched to any gene: 10. In DNA form, the CDR3 reads TGTGCCAGCAGACGCAGACAGGGAAGTTTGAACACTGAAGCTTTCTTT. This sequence encodes CASRRRQGSLNTEAFF.

The chain employs TRBV28 and TRBJ1-1; D not resolved. With 7 bases removed from V and 0 bases from J, the gap between germline ends came to 9 bases. This CDR3 is built from 13 residues. Germline lookup yields CDR1 MDHEN and CDR2 SYDVKM. CDR3 protein: CASIRQMNTEAFF. The CDR3 nucleotides are TGTGCCAGCATCCGACAAATGAACACTGAAGCTTTCTTT. The entire variable domain, with the rest obtained from reference TRBV28 and TRBJ1-1, is as follows: DVKVTQSSRYLVKRTGEKVFLECVQDMDHENMFWYRQDPGLGLRLIYFSYDVKMKEKGDIPEGYSVSREKKERFSLILESASTNQTSMYLCASIRQMNTEAFFGQGTRLTVV.

The genes are TRBV7-3 and TRBJ2-3, with D unresolved. In germline, CDR1 is SGHTA, CDR2 FQGTGA. V gave up 0 bases and J gave up 5 bases, with 15 bases separating them. This CDR3 is built from 16 residues. CDR3 protein: CASSLTGPDLGDTQYF. The DNA for the CDR3 is TGTGCCAGCAGCTTAACCGGGCCAGATCTCGGAGATACGCAGTATTTT. The full variable domain, rest sourced from reference TRBV7-3 and TRBJ2-3, is GAGVSQTPSNKVTEKGKYVELRCDPISGHTALYWYRQSLGQGPEFLIYFQGTGAADDSGLPNDRFFAVRPEGSVSTLKIQRTERGDSAVYLCASSLTGPDLGDTQYFGPGTRLTVL.

This clonotype was found a few times. The chain combines TRBV20-1 with TRBJ2-4; TRBD1 aligns across 11 bases. This CDR3 spans 16 amino acids. V lost 2 bases and J lost 8; bases outside the gene matches: 11. Germline CDR1 is DFQATT and CDR2 is SNEGSKA (reference sequence). CDR3 residues: CSARSSGQGAGDIQYF. CDR3 sequence (DNA): TGCAGTGCTAGAAGCTCCGGACAGGGGGCTGGGGACATTCAGTACTTC.

The gene calls are TRBV6-6 and TRBJ1-1; 10 bases line up with TRBD1. Germline V lookup: CDR1 MNHNY, CDR2 SVGAGI (reference sequence). The CDR3 spans 14 residues. V lost 5 bases to trimming and J lost 8 bases; unmatched junction nucleotides: 8. The chain's CDR3 is CASSKKGQGYEAFF. CDR3 bases: TGTGCCAGCAGTAAGAAGGGACAGGGGTACGAAGCTTTCTTT.

The CDR3 loop is CASSFDKVENQPQHF. The CDR3 DNA is TGTGCCAGCAGTTTCGATAAGGTTGAGAATCAGCCCCAGCATTTT. The chain links TRBV28 to TRBJ1-5, with D uncertain. CDR1 and CDR2 from the germline V gene are MDHEN and SYDVKM. V shed 3 bases and J shed 4 bases, with 13 bases lying between them. The length of the CDR3 is 15 residues.

A note on this clonotype: Since a much larger clone is just one base distant, this may be a read error. The chain uses TRBV6-1 and TRBJ1-5; perhaps TRBD1 as D (5 bases). Germline V gene lookup returns CDR1 MNHNS and CDR2 SASEGT. Trimming took off 2 bases at V and 7 bases at J, with 12 bases between the two ends. This CDR3 contains 14 residues. The CDR3 DNA reads TGTGCCAGCAGTGAACTGGGGGTAAACCAGCCCCAGCATTTT. It yields the protein CASSELGVNQPQHF.

The sample holds a few counts of this clonotype. The chain recombines TRBV14 with TRBJ2-1; TRBD1 or TRBD2 may be the D gene (6 bases each). This CDR3 has 16 amino acids. Germline V gene lookup returns CDR1 SGHDN and CDR2 FVKESK. Trimming shortened V by 1 base and J by 0 bases, and 10 bases separated the two germline ends. CDR3 in DNA: TGTGCCAGCAGCCAAGTCGGGGGCCGCTCCTACAATGAGCAGTTCTTC. Translation: CASSQVGGRSYNEQFF.

The sample holds a few counts of this clonotype. The chain links TRBV12-3 or TRBV12-4 to TRBJ2-5; perhaps TRBD1 as D (6 bases). With 0 bases removed from V and 3 bases from J, the gap between germline ends came to 14 bases. This CDR3 is 16 amino acids long. CDR3 DNA sequence: TGTGCCAGCAGTTTAGCGACTCTGGACAGAGAAGAGACCCAGTACTTC. This codes for CASSLATLDREETQYF.

This clonotype appeared many times. The J gene is TRBJ2-3, the V gene TRBV6-6, with D perhaps matching TRBD1 or TRBD2 (5 bases each). Between the trimmed V and J ends, which lost 2 bases and 4 bases, there was a span of 16 bases. The germline CDR1 and CDR2 sequences are MNHNY and SVGAGI (reference sequence). The CDR3 loop spans 16 amino acids. CDR3 nucleotide sequence: TGTGCCAGCAGTTACGCCCCGGGACCCCCAGCAGATACGCAGTATTTT. Amino acid sequence: CASSYAPGPPADTQYF.

This sequence joins TRBV6-1 and TRBJ2-1, with D tentatively TRBD1 (6 bases). The V end lost 5 bases, the J end lost 8 bases, and 13 bases lay between the germline ends. The germline CDR1 and CDR2 sequences are MNHNS and SASEGT. The CDR3 has 13 residues. The CDR3 DNA reads as TGTGCCAGCAGTTTTGACAGGTTAGATGAGCAGTTCTTC. This codes for CASSFDRLDEQFF.

This clonotype was counted many times. This chain links TRBV7-2 with TRBJ2-3; D not certain. The V and J ends lost 2 bases and 5 bases respectively, with 8 bases between them. The V gene's germline CDR1 is SGHTA and CDR2 FQGNSA. The CDR3 runs 13 residues. The CDR3 DNA follows: TGTGCCAGCAGCTTACCTCCAGAAGATACGCAGTATTTT. Translating gives CASSLPPEDTQYF.

This chain uses TRBV6-2 or TRBV6-3 with TRBJ1-1; 8 bases match TRBD1. Germline V gives CDR1 MNHEY, CDR2 SVGEGT. The ends lost 0 bases at V and 5 bases at J; junction bases unmatched: 5. The CDR3 totals 15 residues. CDR3 DNA sequence: TGTGCCAGCAGTTACTCAGACAGGGGTGAGACTGAAGCTTTCTTT. Translating it yields CASSYSDRGETEAFF.

This clonotype was counted between two and nine times. The chain links TRBV18 to TRBJ2-3, with TRBD2 matching 7 bases. J lost 0 bases, V lost 2 bases, and 2 bases had no gene match. The germline CDR1 and CDR2 sequences are KGHSH and LQKENI. The CDR3 loop spans 15 amino acids. The CDR3 loop is CASSPTGGSTDTQYF. In DNA form, the CDR3 reads TGTGCCAGCTCACCAACGGGGGGAAGCACAGATACGCAGTATTTT.

This clonotype was detected many times. At one end the junction does not follow the germline gene, possibly because of a read error. This chain uses TRBV5-1 with TRBJ1-1; 11 bases align to TRBD1. The CDR3 sequence is 13 residues long. The germline V gene encodes CDR1 SGHRS and CDR2 YFSETQ. CDR3 loop: CASSLDRGPEAFF. Written as DNA, the CDR3 is TGTGCCAGCAGCTTGGACAGGGGGCCTGAAGCTTTCTTT.